This T cell receptor beta chain derives from a study of CD8+ T cells in alopecia areata. Notes on the study in general: Researchers reported that TCR sharing among patients proved less clear than in mice, possibly HLA-linked. Alphabeta T cells residing in normal skin are also sequenced in scalp samples. Normal scalp showed lower clonality than lesional scalp, especially alopecia totalis/universalis.

T lymphocytes (CD4+ and CD8+) were sorted from PBMCs. Extraction of RNA preceded its reverse transcription into cDNA, which served as the sequencing template. This table comes from immunoSEQ multiplex PCR, and its TCRdb copy is limited to in-frame clones, with some not included. The repertoire holds about 110,000 clones, with roughly 64% as singletons. The junction had 5 bases not matched to a gene; V was cut back by 4 bases and J by 2 bases. Germline CDR1 and CDR2: SGHDT and YYEEEE. This CDR3 spans 16 amino acids. As to this clone: Its antigen remains unidentified.

This rearrangement joins TRBV5-6 to TRBJ2-3; 12 nucleotides line up with TRBD2. The sample consisted of CD8+ T cells sorted from blood. The receptor was isolated from a human donor in good health. CDR3 loop: CASSDGLAGPTDTQYF. Written as DNA, the CDR3 is TGTGCCAGCAGCGACGGACTAGCGGGACCCACAGATACGCAGTATTTT.